A selection of T cell receptor beta chains follows, all from one sample in a study of chemoradiotherapy in HPV16-positive cancers. Clones were sequenced by immunoSEQ multiplex PCR, and TCRdb holds only the in-frame ones, with some missing. Among approximately 7,800 clones listed, around 77% were seen once. The sample was acquired from a patient who underwent chemoradiotherapy. Source of these receptors: a human donor with HPV-associated anogenital cancer. Each CDR3 is given with its conserved first and last residue. D genes are given only for firm matches.

v_call	d_call	j_call	cdr3_nt	cdr3_aa
TRBV18	TRBD1	TRBJ2-7	TGTGCCAGCTCACCAGGGACAGGGGAATACGAGCAGTACTTC	CASSPGTGEYEQYF
TRBV7-2	NA	TRBJ2-1	TGTGCCAGCAGCTTAGTGGCCAGGGGTAAGTCCAATGAGCAGTTCTTC	CASSLVARGKSNEQFF
TRBV6-1	NA	TRBJ2-2	TGTGCCAGCCGGGACCCGAACACCGGGGAGCTGTTTTTT	CASRDPNTGELFF
TRBV28	TRBD2	TRBJ2-2	TGTGCCAGCAGTCCACGCGCCAGACTAGCGGAGGGCACCGGGGAGCTGTTTTTT	CASSPRARLAEGTGELFF
TRBV7-9	NA	TRBJ2-7	TGTGCCAGCAGAGGTGGGAGAGACGAGCAGTACTTC	CASRGGRDEQYF
TRBV19	NA	TRBJ1-3	TGTGCCAGTAGGTACACCTACAGCTCTGGAAACACCATATATTTT	CASRYTYSSGNTIYF
TRBV6-1	NA	TRBJ1-5	TGTGCCAGCACCAGGGAGGGGAGTCGTGGTCAGCCCCAGCATTTT	CASTREGSRGQPQHF
TRBV7-9	TRBD1	TRBJ1-1	TGTGCCAGCAGCCGGGACAGTCTGAGCACTGAAGCTTTCTTT	CASSRDSLSTEAFF
TRBV7-2	NA	TRBJ2-7	TGTGCCAGCAGCTTCGACCCTGGGGCCTACGAGCAGTACTTC	CASSFDPGAYEQYF
TRBV21-1	NA	TRBJ1-1	TGTGCCAGCAGCAAAGCTCAACGGGGGAATTGGACTGAAGCTTTCTTT	CASSKAQRGNWTEAFF
TRBV2	NA	TRBJ1-5	TGTGCCAGCAGTGAACAGGACAGTCATAGCAATCAGCCCCAGCATTTT	CASSEQDSHSNQPQHF
TRBV7-5	NA	TRBJ2-3	TGTGCCAGAAGCTTAGGGGGTAGCGGGAGTCCCTCAGATACGCAGTATTTT	CARSLGGSGSPSDTQYF